The 21 T cell receptor beta chains given below trace back to one sample, sequenced in a study of cytomegalovirus exposure and HLA in healthy donors. PCR amplification relied on 60 Vbeta primers (plus 13 Jbeta primers). This table comes from immunoSEQ multiplex PCR, and its TCRdb copy is limited to in-frame clones, with some not included. The table includes about 130,000 clones, approximately 80% detected once. The sequenced material came from PBMCs. Every receptor here comes from a woman in her thirties or forties in good health and CMV-seropositive.

The chain is built from TRBV7-9 and TRBJ2-5; 9 bases line up with TRBD1. Judging by the DNA end, TRBJ2-7 fits better; the J call may be wrong. The CDR3 is 15 amino acids. Per the germline V gene, CDR1 is SEHNR and CDR2 is FQNEAQ (reference sequence). CDR3 sequence: CASSPDRGGSYEQYF. The CDR3 bases are TGTGCCAGCAGCCCGGACAGGGGCGGCAGCTACGAGCAGTACTTC.

The rearrangement uses TRBV7-3 and TRBJ2-1, with 7 bases lining up with TRBD1. This CDR3 region has 17 residues. V was clipped by 2 bases and J by 2 bases; unmatched bases: 9. Germline CDR1 reads SGHTA; CDR2 reads FQGTGA. CDR3 bases: TGTGCCAGCAGCTTACGTCCCGGGACAGAGGCCTACAATGAGCAGTTCTTC. Amino acids: CASSLRPGTEAYNEQFF.

This clone was recorded once. The chain joins TRBV27 to TRBJ2-1, with D possibly TRBD2 on 7 matching bases. The germline V and J ends were trimmed by 7 bases and 2 bases, with 15 bases remaining between them. The CDR3 contains 15 residues. In germline, CDR1 is MNHEY, CDR2 SMNVEV (reference sequence). CDR3 DNA: TGTGCCAGCATCAATGCCGGGGGGCCCTACAATGAGCAGTTCTTC. Translated, it gives CASINAGGPYNEQFF.

The chain carries TRBV30 and TRBJ1-2; TRBD1 aligns across 7 bases. The CDR3 contains 12 residues. J was trimmed by 4 bases and V by 7 bases; bases with no gene match: 6. CDR1 is GTSNPN and CDR2 is SVGIG in the germline V gene (reference sequence). DNA of the CDR3: TGTGCCTCGACAGGGATTCTCTATGGCTACACCTTC. It specifies CASTGILYGYTF.

The chain is built from TRBV7-9 and TRBJ2-3; the match to TRBD2 covers 10 bases. The germline gives CDR1 SEHNR, CDR2 FQNEAQ (reference sequence). Trimming removed 5 bases from V and 2 bases from J; junction bases left unmatched: 7. The CDR3 contains 16 residues. The CDR3 DNA reads TGTGCCAGCAGCAAAGGGACTAGCGCCTTCACAGATACGCAGTATTTT. This encodes CASSKGTSAFTDTQYF. The full variable domain, its missing parts supplied by reference TRBV7-9 and TRBJ2-3, is DTGVSQNPRHKITKRGQNVTFRCDPISEHNRLYWYRQTLGQGPEFLTYFQNEAQLEKSRLLSDRFSAERPKGSFSTLEIQRTEQGDSAMYLCASSKGTSAFTDTQYFGPGTRLTVL.

The gene calls are TRBV7-2 and TRBJ2-1; unclear D gene. Deletions cut 5 bases from V and 0 bases from J, with 8 bases between. The CDR3 extends over 14 amino acids. The germline V gene encodes CDR1 SGHTA and CDR2 FQGNSA. CDR3 loop: CASSLPGSYNEQFF. The CDR3 nucleotides are TGTGCCAGCAGCCTCCCCGGCTCCTACAATGAGCAGTTCTTC.

The J gene is TRBJ1-5, the V gene TRBV18; D not resolved. In germline, CDR1 is KGHSH, CDR2 LQKENI. Trimming cost V 2 bases and J 4 bases, with 6 bases left between them. The CDR3 covers 13 residues. The CDR3 coding sequence is TGTGCCAGCTCACCATCCCCTAATCAGCCCCAGCATTTT. This codes for CASSPSPNQPQHF.

This rearrangement joins TRBV6-1 to TRBJ1-2, with D perhaps matching TRBD1 (5 bases). In germline, CDR1 is MNHNS, CDR2 SASEGT. The CDR3 runs 14 residues. The V and J ends lost 5 bases and 0 bases respectively, with 10 bases between them. For the CDR3, the DNA is TGTGCCAGCAGTCTCCGGGACTCTAACTATGGCTACACCTTC. It is translated as CASSLRDSNYGYTF.

The rearrangement uses TRBV5-5 and TRBJ1-5; 7 nucleotides agree with TRBD1. Unmatched junction bases numbered 9, after V lost 3 bases and J lost 6 bases. The CDR3 totals 15 residues. Per the germline V gene, CDR1 is SGHKS and CDR2 is YYEKEE (reference sequence). In nucleotides, the CDR3 is TGTGCCAGCAGCTCTACCGGACAGGATGTTCAGCCCCAGCATTTT. Translation gives CASSSTGQDVQPQHF.

The chain employs TRBV6-5 and TRBJ1-2, with TRBD1 as a possible D gene (5 bases). Germline V CDR1 and CDR2: MNHEY, SVGAGI. V was cut by 6 bases and J by 8 bases, with 13 bases left in between. The CDR3 consists of 12 residues. In DNA, the CDR3 is TGTGCCAGCAGGCGGGGGATGATCGGCTACACCTTC. This encodes CASRRGMIGYTF.

The V and J genes are TRBV4-3 and TRBJ1-6; 8 nucleotides agree with TRBD1. In germline, CDR1 is LGHNA, CDR2 YSLEER. V shed 0 bases and J 9 bases; nucleotides not matched to a gene: 7. The length of the CDR3 is 16 residues. DNA for the CDR3: TGCGCCAGCAGCCAAGAGAGGAACAGGGGGGGTTCACCCCTCCACTTT. This translates into CASSQERNRGGSPLHF.

CDR3 loop: CASSRPGGNTEAFF. DNA for the CDR3: TGTGCCAGCAGCCGACCCGGGGGGAACACTGAAGCTTTCTTT. V and J are TRBV6-5 and TRBJ1-1; tentatively, D is TRBD1 (5 bases). This CDR3 comprises 14 residues. In germline, CDR1 is MNHEY, CDR2 SVGAGI. V dropped 6 bases and J dropped 1 base, with 12 bases sitting between them.

A remark on this clone: The identical CDR3 is also encoded by other nucleotide sequences in the sample. The rearrangement joins TRBV27 to TRBJ1-1, with no clear D. The length of the CDR3 is 12 residues. V lost 2 bases, J lost 5 bases, and 6 bases lay in between. Germline CDR1 MNHEY, CDR2 SMNVEV (reference sequence). The CDR3 loop is CASSLTGTEAFF. The DNA of the CDR3 is TGTGCCAGCAGTTTAACGGGGACTGAAGCTTTCTTT.

This chain uses TRBV30 with TRBJ2-1, with 12 bases identical to TRBD2. Germline CDR1 reads GTSNPN; CDR2 reads SVGIG (reference sequence). With V trimmed by 4 bases and J by 12 bases, 16 bases remained unmatched. This CDR3 is 16 amino acids long. The CDR3 region has the DNA TGTGCCTGGACCAACGGGGCTAGCGGGGGGGCCTCACCGCAGTTCTTC. It encodes CAWTNGASGGASPQFF.

The chain has TRBV6-5 and TRBJ1-1; D remains ambiguous. The CDR3 is 13 amino acids. Germline values: CDR1 MNHEY, CDR2 SVGAGI. Between the trimmed V and J ends, which lost 3 bases and 2 bases, there was a span of 7 bases. The DNA for the CDR3 is TGTGCCAGCAGTTATCTGAGTAACACTGAAGCTTTCTTT. It specifies CASSYLSNTEAFF.

J is TRBJ2-3 and V is TRBV11-3; D call uncertain. Germline V lookup: CDR1 SGHNT, CDR2 YENEEA. V was cut by 1 base and J by 4 bases, with 6 bases left in between. The CDR3 consists of 13 residues. This CDR3 reads CASSLVAADTQYF. DNA of the CDR3: TGTGCCAGCAGCTTAGTAGCTGCAGATACGCAGTATTTT.

V usage is TRBV18 and J usage is TRBJ1-1, with 11 bases aligning to TRBD1. In germline, CDR1 is KGHSH, CDR2 LQKENI. With 2 bases clipped from V and 5 bases from J, the junction kept 4 bases outside the gene matches. This CDR3 is built from 15 residues. The CDR3 nucleotides read TGTGCCAGCTCACCAGGGACAGGGGGGAGGACTGAAGCTTTCTTT. Amino acid sequence: CASSPGTGGRTEAFF.

There are a few counts of this clone. CDR3 bases: TGCGCCAGCAGCCCGACTAGGACGTTGGATACGCAGTATTTT. Translating it yields CASSPTRTLDTQYF. This rearrangement joins TRBV4-3 to TRBJ2-3; perhaps TRBD2 as D (6 bases). The CDR3 length is 14 residues. CDR1 and CDR2 (germline): LGHNA, YSLEER. With 4 bases removed from V and 6 bases from J, the gap between germline ends came to 14 bases.

V gene TRBV9 combines with J gene TRBJ2-2, with TRBD2 matching 7 bases. Germline values: CDR1 SGDLS, CDR2 YYNGEE. V lost 0 bases and J lost 6; bases outside the gene matches: 5. CDR3 length: 15 residues. The CDR3 region is CASSVVAAGAGELFF. The DNA of the CDR3 is TGTGCCAGCAGCGTAGTGGCGGCGGGAGCCGGGGAGCTGTTTTTT. Full variable domain (missing parts from reference TRBV9 and TRBJ2-2): DSGVTQTPKHLITATGQRVTLRCSPRSGDLSVYWYQQSLDQGLQFLIQYYNGEERAKGNILERFSAQQFPDLHSELNLSSLELGDSALYFCASSVVAAGAGELFFGEGSRLTVL.

The CDR3 coding sequence is TGTGCCAGCAGCCCGGTGCGCACAGATACGCAGTATTTT. Translating gives CASSPVRTDTQYF. J is TRBJ2-3 and V is TRBV2, with D unresolved. Germline V CDR1 and CDR2: SNHLY, FYNNEI. Trimming removed 6 bases at V and 1 base at J, with 8 bases between. CDR3 length equals 13 residues. Together with reference TRBV2 and TRBJ2-3, the CDR3 gives the full variable domain: EPEVTQTPSHQVTQMGQEVILRCVPISNHLYFYWYRQILGQKVEFLVSFYNNEISEKSEIFDDQFSVERPDGSNFTLKIRSTKLEDSAMYFCASSPVRTDTQYFGPGTRLTVL.

The chain carries TRBV29-1 and TRBJ1-1, with D perhaps matching TRBD1 (6 bases). From germline, CDR1 is SQVTM and CDR2 ANQGSEA. This CDR3 is 11 amino acids long. CDR3 amino acids: CKGVEGTEAFF. DNA for the CDR3: TGCAAGGGGGTTGAGGGCACTGAAGCTTTCTTT.